The T cell receptor beta chain described here comes from a study of T cell changes during pregnancy in multiple sclerosis. This table comes from immunoSEQ multiplex PCR, and its TCRdb copy is limited to in-frame clones, with some not included. The table includes 30,000 to 45,000 clones, nearly 95% detected once. The CDR3 is 13 residues long. Trimming stripped 5 bases from V and 11 bases from J, with 13 bases between. The germline V gene encodes CDR1 MNHEY and CDR2 SMNVEV (reference sequence). The TCR originated in a female donor in good health, enrolled as a control in a pregnancy study. Material: CD4+ T cells from peripheral blood mononuclear cells, obtained in the third trimester of pregnancy. The chain carries TRBV27 and TRBJ1-6; TRBD1 might be the D (5 bases). In nucleotides, the CDR3 is TGTGCCAGCAGTCGGGACTCCCGGCCACCCCTCCACTTT. This codes for CASSRDSRPPLHF.